These 3 T cell receptor beta chains came from one sample sequenced in a study of OX40 agonist ivuxolimab in advanced cancers. TCRdb's copy holds only in-frame clones and misses some; the assay was immunoSEQ multiplex PCR. The sample shows some 98,000 clones, over 75% of them seen only once. This sample comprised CD4+ or CD8+ T cells sorted from blood, obtained in a trial of the OX40 agonist ivuxolimab. These receptors came from an adult with an advanced solid tumor such as melanoma, head and neck, liver or kidney cancer.

The V and J genes are TRBV7-9 and TRBJ2-2; 13 bases are a match to TRBD2. The V segment lost 5 bases and the J segment 5 bases; nucleotides outside the gene matches: 8. This CDR3 comprises 17 residues. Germline assignment: CDR1 SEHNR and CDR2 FQNEAQ (reference sequence). CDR3 protein: CASSQGTSGIETGELFF. The CDR3 DNA sequence: TGTGCCAGCAGCCAAGGGACTAGCGGGATCGAAACCGGGGAGCTGTTTTTT.

This clone was detected only once. V and J are TRBV29-1 and TRBJ1-2; D gene unclear. Looked up from germline, CDR1 is SQVTM and CDR2 is ANQGSEA. The V and J ends lost 5 bases and 0 bases respectively, with 13 bases between them. The CDR3 is 14 residues long. CDR3: CSVPLGQANYGYTF. CDR3 nucleotide sequence: TGCAGCGTTCCCCTCGGGCAAGCTAACTATGGCTACACCTTC.

In its sample, this clone was seen many times. The V gene is TRBV11-1, the J gene TRBJ2-1; 8 bases match TRBD2. CDR1 is SGHAT, CDR2 FQDESV, per germline (reference sequence). This CDR3 has 16 amino acids. V lost 5 bases and J lost 0; bases outside the gene matches: 6. In DNA form, the CDR3 reads TGTGCCAGCAGCCGGACTAGCACGAGCTCCTACAATGAGCAGTTCTTC. Encoded protein: CASSRTSTSSYNEQFF.